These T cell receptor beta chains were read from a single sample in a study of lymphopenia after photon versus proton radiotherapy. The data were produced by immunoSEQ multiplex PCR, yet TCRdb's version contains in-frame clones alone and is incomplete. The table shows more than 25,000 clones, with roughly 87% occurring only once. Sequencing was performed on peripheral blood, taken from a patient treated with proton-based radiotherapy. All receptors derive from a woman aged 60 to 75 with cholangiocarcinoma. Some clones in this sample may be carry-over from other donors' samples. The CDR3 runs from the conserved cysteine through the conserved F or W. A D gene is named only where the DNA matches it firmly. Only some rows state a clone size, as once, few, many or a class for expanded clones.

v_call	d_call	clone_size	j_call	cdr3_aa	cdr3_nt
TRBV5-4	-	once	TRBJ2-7	CASSLAQGLPYEQYF	TGTGCCAGCAGCTTGGCGCAGGGGTTACCCTACGAGCAGTACTTC
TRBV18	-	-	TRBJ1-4	CASSPLTGTGEKLFF	TGTGCCAGCTCACCCCTGACAGGCACGGGCGAAAAACTGTTTTTT
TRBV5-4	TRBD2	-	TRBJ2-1	CASSGLAGGLNNEQFF	TGTGCCAGCAGCGGCCTAGCGGGAGGGCTAAACAATGAGCAGTTCTTC
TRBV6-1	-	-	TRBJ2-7	CASSEARRGGGEQYF	TGTGCCAGCAGTGAAGCGCGGAGGGGGGGTGGTGAGCAGTACTTC
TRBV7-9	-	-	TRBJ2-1	CASSSRAQASYNEQFF	TGTGCCAGCAGCTCCCGAGCCCAAGCCAGCTACAATGAGCAGTTCTTC
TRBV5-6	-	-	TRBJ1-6	CASNRIRQLYNSPLHF	TGTGCCAGCAACCGAATAAGACAGCTCTATAATTCACCCCTCCACTTT
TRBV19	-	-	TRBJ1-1	CASSIGWNTEAFF	TGTGCCAGTAGTATAGGCTGGAACACTGAAGCTTTCTTT
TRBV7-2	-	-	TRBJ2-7	CASSFNSIPSYEQYF	TGTGCCAGCAGCTTTAATTCGATTCCATCCTACGAGCAGTACTTC
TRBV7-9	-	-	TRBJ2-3	CASSRQGTDTQYF	TGTGCCAGCAGCCGCCAAGGGACAGATACGCAGTATTTT
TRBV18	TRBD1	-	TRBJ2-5	CASSLGQQETQYF	TGTGCCAGCTCCCTGGGACAGCAAGAGACCCAGTACTTC
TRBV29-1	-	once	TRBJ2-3	CSIPFVDTQYF	TGCAGCATCCCCTTCGTGGATACGCAGTATTTT
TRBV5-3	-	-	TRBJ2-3	CARSLESQGDTQYF	TGTGCCAGAAGCTTGGAATCCCAGGGAGATACGCAGTATTTT
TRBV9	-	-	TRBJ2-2	CASSVLIGELFF	TGTGCCAGCAGCGTATTGATCGGGGAGCTGTTTTTT
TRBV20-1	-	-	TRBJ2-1	CSASLGDEQFF	TGCAGTGCTAGCTTGGGGGATGAGCAGTTCTTC
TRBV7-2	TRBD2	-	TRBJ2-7	CASSDSGSPSYEQYF	TGTGCCAGCAGCGACAGCGGGAGTCCCTCCTACGAGCAGTACTTC
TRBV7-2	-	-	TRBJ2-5	CASSSLGQTQYF	TGTGCCAGCAGTTCTCTTGGCCAGACCCAGTACTTC
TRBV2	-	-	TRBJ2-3	CASKVLSTDTQYF	TGTGCCAGCAAGGTCCTCAGCACAGATACGCAGTATTTT
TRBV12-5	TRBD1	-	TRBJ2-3	CASGQGGPGTQYF	TGTGCTAGTGGCCAAGGGGGCCCCGGTACGCAGTATTTT
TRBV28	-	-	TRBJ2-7	CASRRHGPGLNSYEQYF	TGTGCCAGCAGGCGACATGGTCCCGGGCTCAACTCCTACGAGCAGTACTTC
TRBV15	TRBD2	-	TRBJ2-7	CATSKGLAEILGEQYF	TGTGCCACCAGCAAGGGACTAGCGGAGATCCTAGGGGAGCAGTACTTC
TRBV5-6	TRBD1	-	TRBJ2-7	CASSLERGHSYEQYF	TGTGCCAGCAGCTTGGAAAGGGGGCATTCCTACGAGCAGTACTTC
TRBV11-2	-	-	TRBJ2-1	CASSHDVLIFRSYNEQFF	TGTGCCAGCAGCCACGACGTCCTGATTTTTCGATCGTACAATGAGCAGTTCTTC
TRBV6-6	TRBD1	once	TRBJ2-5	CASTRSTGAETQYF	TGTGCCAGCACCCGTTCGACAGGGGCTGAGACCCAGTACTTC
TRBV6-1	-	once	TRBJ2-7	CASKQDRLSYEQYF	TGTGCCAGCAAGCAGGACAGACTCTCCTACGAGCAGTACTTC
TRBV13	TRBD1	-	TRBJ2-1	CASSFPGQGIYNEQFF	TGTGCCAGCAGCTTTCCGGGACAGGGGATCTACAATGAGCAGTTCTTC
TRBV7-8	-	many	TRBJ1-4	CASSRTEGREKLFF	TGTGCCAGCAGCCGGACAGAGGGACGTGAAAAACTGTTTTTT
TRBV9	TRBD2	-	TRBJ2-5	CASSVTTSGAQETQYF	TGTGCCAGCAGCGTAACGACTAGCGGGGCCCAAGAGACCCAGTACTTC
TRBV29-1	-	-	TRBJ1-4	CSAEYEKLFF	TGCAGCGCCGAGTATGAAAAACTGTTTTTT
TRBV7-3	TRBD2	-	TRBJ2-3	CASSPGRGGSTDTQYF	TGTGCCAGCAGCCCCGGGAGGGGGGGTAGTACAGATACGCAGTATTTT
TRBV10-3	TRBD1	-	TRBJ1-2	CAISGTGLDYGYTF	TGTGCCATCAGTGGGACAGGGCTTGACTATGGCTACACCTTC
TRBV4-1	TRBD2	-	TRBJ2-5	CASSQAVGAGGQETQYF	TGCGCCAGCAGCCAGGCTGTAGGGGCGGGGGGACAAGAGACCCAGTACTTC
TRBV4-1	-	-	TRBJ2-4	CASSQDRAGERAKNIQYF	TGCGCCAGCAGCCAAGATCGGGCAGGGGAAAGGGCCAAAAACATTCAGTACTTC
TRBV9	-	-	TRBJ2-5	CASSVKETQYF	TGTGCCAGCAGCGTAAAAGAGACCCAGTACTTC
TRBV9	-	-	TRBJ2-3	CASSARGTFTDTQYF	TGTGCCAGCAGCGCCCGAGGGACTTTCACAGATACGCAGTATTTT
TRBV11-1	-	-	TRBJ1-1	CASSLLSNTEAFF	TGTGCCAGCAGCTTATTGAGTAACACTGAAGCTTTCTTT
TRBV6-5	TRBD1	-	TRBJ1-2	CASRLTGSYGYTF	TGTGCCAGCAGACTGACAGGGTCCTATGGCTACACCTTC
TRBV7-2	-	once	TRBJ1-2	CASSLVSRGGGYTF	TGTGCCAGCAGCTTAGTCAGTAGGGGCGGTGGCTACACCTTC
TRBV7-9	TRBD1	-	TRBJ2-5	CASSLGQGSETQYF	TGTGCCAGCAGCTTAGGACAGGGGTCAGAGACCCAGTACTTC
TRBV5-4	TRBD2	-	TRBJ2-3	CASSWEAGGITDTQYF	TGTGCCAGCAGCTGGGAAGCGGGAGGGATTACAGATACGCAGTATTTT
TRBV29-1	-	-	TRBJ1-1	CSVGRSGRENTEAFF	TGCAGCGTTGGAAGATCCGGCAGAGAGAACACTGAAGCTTTCTTT
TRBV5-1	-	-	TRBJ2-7	CASSRTGQSSEQYF	TGCGCCAGCAGCCGGACGGGACAATCGAGCGAGCAGTACTTC